This T cell receptor (beta chain) is drawn from a study of T-cell reconstitution after alpha-beta-depleted transplantation in children. The germline V gene encodes CDR1 SGHDT and CDR2 YYEEEE. V was trimmed by 4 bases and J by 4 bases, leaving 14 bases between them. CDR3 length equals 14 residues. Preparation of the TCRbeta library used unique molecular identifiers. TCRdb fed the PCR reads into MiXCR, producing one record per CDR3 protein. Among about 980,000 distinct CDR3 sequences, about 29% were seen once, and the ten largest hold roughly 27%. Here the sequenced sample was PBMCs, mostly from graft donor cells, taken 360 days after TCRalphabeta/CD19-depleted stem cell transplant. This receptor was taken from a boy under two years old who had a stem cell transplant for SCID, so the T cells may come from the graft donor. V is TRBV5-6 and J is TRBJ1-1; a possible D gene is TRBD1 (5 bases). CDR3 sequence reads: CASSLWGGVTEAFF. The DNA of the CDR3 is TGTGCCAGCAGCCTTTGGGGGGGGGTCACTGAAGCTTTCTTT.